This TCR beta chain was observed in a study of cytomegalovirus exposure and HLA in healthy donors. The V and J ends lost 3 bases and 2 bases respectively, with 9 bases between them. CDR1 SGHKS and CDR2 YYEKEE come from the germline V gene (reference sequence). This CDR3 comprises 13 residues. This clone is a singleton in its sample. PCR was performed using 60 Vbeta and 13 Jbeta primers. Authors' methods: The count from a later analysis was 70 million to 85 million unique TCR beta chains, some 12 million of them shared. TCRdb keeps only in-frame clones here, not all; method: immunoSEQ multiplex PCR. Clonal size and the V and J genes are those of that table, whereas D and trimming came from the DNA. The sample consists of more than 65,000 clones, approximately 79% of them appearing once.

The chain uses TRBV5-5 and TRBJ2-7; D gene ambiguous. The TCR comes from a female donor in good health and CMV-seronegative. The sequenced material came from PBMCs. The CDR3 region has the DNA TGTGCCAGCAGCTCGCCAGGAACCTACGAGCAGTACTTC. Translating it yields CASSSPGTYEQYF.